This TCR beta chain appears in the sequencing data of a study of T cells in Graves' hyperthyroidism and ophthalmopathy (dated by TCRdb to about 2019). A note on the overall study: TCR V-J signatures able to tell the groups apart were searched for in a discovery cohort of 90 to 100 patients, of whom around 43 had Graves' ophthalmopathy and about 60 had stable Graves' hyperthyroidism. Following sampling, methimazole starting at 30 mg daily was given to hyperthyroidism patients, and high-dose intravenous methylprednisolone was given to ophthalmopathy patients. Prospective prediction of ophthalmopathy was tested in an independent validation cohort consisting of 18 hyperthyroidism patients and some 15 patients who later progressed to ophthalmopathy. The approximately 100 discovery patients were randomly split 7:3 into training and test sets. Thyroid tissue and blood T-cell repertoires from six or seven Graves' hyperthyroidism patients were also compared in the study. TCR Vbeta CDR3 sequencing of 130 to 150 peripheral blood samples (approximately 44 ophthalmopathy, about 74 hyperthyroidism and some 17 progressor patients) is reported in the paper.

Concerning this clonotype: The target of this receptor is not known. Per-nucleotide qualities are absent, and no much larger clonotype sits a single base away.

A patient counted as having stable Graves' hyperthyroidism if no progression to ophthalmopathy occurred over 18 months of follow-up. The hyperthyroidism patients were between 18 and 65 years old and newly diagnosed, with a disease duration of less than 2 months. Exclusion was applied to patients with uncontrolled infections, other autoimmune diseases, pregnancy or lactation. Diagnoses were based on clinical symptoms, serum thyroxine and TRAb, thyroid ultrasound and orbital computed tomography. Total RNA was extracted with Trizol reagent, and quality was checked on an Agilent 2100 Bioanalyzer. The TCR beta CDR3 regions were amplified from RNA transcripts. A first-round RT-PCR of the TCR CDR3 used the HTBI primer set with the Qiagen OneStep RT-PCR kit. A second multiplex PCR round built the libraries, followed by size selection and purification. The libraries were sequenced on an Illumina HiSeq2000 using paired-end 100 bp reads. Per the original workflow: SOAPnuke was used to process the raw data, with reads discarded if the reads contained adapters or uncalled bases, had a mean Phred below 15, or lacked an exact constant-primer or identifier match. High-quality paired reads were merged with COPE v1.2.5, and unique nucleotide sequences were defined as clonotypes. MiTCR v1.1 was used to align clonotypes to the IMGT TRBV, TRBD and TRBJ reference segments. The analysis was restricted to V-J combinations with a frequency above 0.0001, which together covered just over 99% of the repertoires. The TCS score was defined as the ratio of F50 (clonal expansion) to E x V (chaos), calculated using BLOSUM62-based TCRdist between CDR3 peptides within each V-J. Welch's t-statistics and random forest reduced around 550 V-J features to around 14, which were used in a naive Bayes classifier (R e1071). TCRdb reprocessing: public reads trimmed at Q25 with fastp, clones called with MiXCR, in-frame beta chains kept. Rows are combined by CDR3 protein, so each entry shows the most common genes and DNA. The V and J calls shown here were made by TCRdb, not taken from the authors' results. The sample table lists just over 550,000 distinct CDR3 sequences, about 43% of them with a count of one. In total, the top ten clones hold just under 8.5% of the sample.

On the study overall, not on this receptor specifically: During validation, the model predicted progression to ophthalmopathy a median of around 7 months ahead of onset, with more than 55% sensitivity and about 75% specificity. Sample size was not statistically predetermined, and investigators were not blinded to group allocation. A 13 V-J signature model separated ophthalmopathy from stable hyperthyroidism, with roughly 88% sensitivity and roughly 82% specificity in cross-validation and 80%/75% in testing. Most expanded thyroid clonotypes (frequency above 0.001) were also detected in blood, suggesting blood repertoires may reflect thyroid immune responses.

The junction shows trimming of 4 bases on V and 8 bases on J, plus 10 bases between the germline ends. From the cysteine through the phenylalanine, the CDR3 covers 12 amino acids. Of all the DNA, just the CDR3 is kept, 36 bases in frame from base 1. Looking up the germline V gene yields CDR1 KGHDR and CDR2 SFDVKD. Sequences were obtained from peripheral blood or thyroid tissue (not recorded which). This clonotype originated in a woman between 18 and 29 years old with Graves' hyperthyroidism. Donor details come from another sample of the same person, matched by shared clones. This chain joins TRBV24-1 to TRBJ1-1; perhaps TRBD1 is the D gene, with 6 bases matching. In nucleotides, the sequence is TGTGCCACCAGTGACGGACAGAGAGAAGCTTTCTTT. Its protein reads: CATSDGQREAFF.